This T cell receptor beta chain emerged from a study of blood T cell repertoires in COVID-19. Study-wide background: Samples taken during acute and convalescent COVID-19 were collected in the United States, Italy and Spain.

Germline V gene data show CDR1 as MDHEN and CDR2 as SYDVKM. The CDR3 extends over 15 amino acids. The trim removed 5 bases at V and 4 bases at J, leaving 7 bases unmatched. In the authors' methods: Reference gene primer amplification gave estimated nucleated cell counts. The assay was immunoSEQ multiplex PCR, and TCRdb's table has in-frame clones only and misses some. The D gene and trimming were derived from the DNA, and the V and J assignments and clone size from that table. The sample gives approximately 330,000 clones, roughly 89% of which show up once; about 1% is in the top ten. The origin of this receptor is a woman aged 40 to 50 with COVID-19, enrolled during active disease. The chain links TRBV28 to TRBJ2-3; 9 bases are a match to TRBD2. The sequencing input was peripheral blood. The CDR3 loop is CASSLSGRNADTQYF. CDR3 sequence (DNA): TGTGCCAGCAGTCTTAGCGGGAGAAACGCAGATACGCAGTATTTT. Looking up the rest from reference TRBV28 and TRBJ2-3 gives the full variable domain: DVKVTQSSRYLVKRTGEKVFLECVQDMDHENMFWYRQDPGLGLRLIYFSYDVKMKEKGDIPEGYSVSREKKERFSLILESASTNQTSMYLCASSLSGRNADTQYFGPGTRLTVL.